These 20 T cell receptor beta chains originate from one sample sequenced in a study of radiation and T cells in renal cell carcinoma. Sequencing used immunoSEQ multiplex PCR; TCRdb keeps in-frame clones, though not all of them. The data show just over 15,000 clones, roughly three fifths seen once. The treatment denotes: treatment-naive control, cytoreductive nephrectomy. This specimen was tumor tissue, taken from a patient whose treatment was nephrectomy without radiotherapy. Every receptor here comes from a man between 45 and 60 years old with renal cell carcinoma.

The rearrangement links TRBV5-5 to TRBJ2-2; D may be TRBD2 (5 bases). Germline CDR1 reads SGHKS; CDR2 reads YYEKEE (reference sequence). Trimming shortened V by 1 base and J by 0 bases, and 10 bases separated the two germline ends. This CDR3 is built from 16 residues. Here the CDR3 DNA reads TGTGCCAGCAGCTTGTTGCCGGGGTCGAACACCGGGGAGCTGTTTTTT. Protein: CASSLLPGSNTGELFF.

In its sample, this clone ranks as medium-sized (0.01 to 0.1%). The gene calls are TRBV27 and TRBJ1-4; D gene uncertain. The germline gives CDR1 MNHEY, CDR2 SMNVEV (reference sequence). This CDR3 has 13 residues. V lost 6 bases, J lost 3 bases, and 8 bases lay in between. CDR3 bases: TGTGCCAGCAGCTTGGTAGCTAATGAAAAACTGTTTTTT. Translating gives CASSLVANEKLFF.

The chain recombines TRBV15 with TRBJ2-6; either TRBD1 or TRBD2 may supply D (5 bases each). Germline V CDR1 and CDR2: LNHNV, YYDKDF (reference sequence). V dropped 3 bases and J dropped 0 bases, with 21 bases sitting between them. CDR3 length: 20 amino acids. The CDR3 loop reads CATSRGTEGITYSGANVLTF. CDR3 bases: TGTGCCACCAGCAGGGGGACCGAGGGGATAACCTACTCTGGGGCCAACGTCCTGACTTTC.

This clone is medium-sized in the sample. The chain couples TRBV29-1 to TRBJ2-4; 9 nucleotides agree with TRBD1. Trimming took 6 bases from V and 3 from J; bases not matched to a gene: 3. Germline CDR1 is SQVTM and CDR2 is ANQGSEA. This CDR3 contains 13 residues. The CDR3 protein is CSVRQGGKNIQYF. DNA of the CDR3: TGCAGCGTCCGACAGGGGGGCAAAAACATTCAGTACTTC. The full variable domain, with the rest looked up from reference TRBV29-1 and TRBJ2-4, is SAVISQKPSRDICQRGTSLTIQCQVDSQVTMMFWYRQQPGQSLTLIATANQGSEATYESGFVIDKFPISRPNLTFSTLTVSNMSPEDSSIYLCSVRQGGKNIQYFGAGTRLSVL.

In DNA, the CDR3 is TGTGCCAGCAGCATCCGGACTAGCGGGGGACCAGAGCAGTACTTC. It translates to CASSIRTSGGPEQYF. This chain joins TRBV11-2 and TRBJ2-7, with 13 nucleotides matching TRBD2. Germline CDR1 is SGHAT and CDR2 is FQNNGV. This CDR3 is built from 15 residues. V lost 5 bases to trimming and J lost 7 bases; unmatched junction nucleotides: 8.

The V gene is TRBV30, the J gene TRBJ2-1, with 16 bases that match TRBD2. Trimming removed 2 bases from V and 11 bases from J; junction bases left unmatched: 6. Germline V CDR1 and CDR2: GTSNPN, SVGIG (reference sequence). The CDR3 runs to 15 residues. The CDR3 region is CAWSSKGLAGGKQFF. Written as DNA, the CDR3 is TGTGCCTGGAGTTCAAAGGGACTAGCGGGAGGGAAGCAGTTCTTC. Full variable domain (missing parts from reference TRBV30 and TRBJ2-1): SQTIHQWPATLVQPVGSPLSLECTVEGTSNPNLYWYRQAAGRGLQLLFYSVGIGQISSEVPQNLSASRPQDRQFILSSKKLLLSDSGFYLCAWSSKGLAGGKQFFGPGTRLTVL.

This chain joins TRBV25-1 and TRBJ1-1, with D perhaps TRBD1 (6 bases). Germline lookup yields CDR1 MGHDK and CDR2 SYGVNS. The V end lost 7 bases, the J end lost 3 bases, and 9 bases lay between the germline ends. The CDR3 length is 12 residues. In DNA, the CDR3 is TGTGCCAGCACCAGGGGATACACTGAAGCTTTCTTT. This sequence encodes CASTRGYTEAFF.

A word on this clone: A much more abundant neighbour one base away suggests this may be a read error. Other nucleotide sequences from this sample produce the same CDR3. The chain employs TRBV6-6 and TRBJ2-3; D uncertain. Germline CDR1 reads MNHNY; CDR2 reads SVGAGI (reference sequence). The V end lost 2 bases, the J end lost 4 bases, and 4 bases lay between the germline ends. The CDR3 runs 12 residues. The CDR3 protein is CASSYPADTQYF. The CDR3 bases are TGTGCCAGCAGTTACCCCGCAGATACGCAGTATTTT.

By sample share, this clone is medium-sized. The rearrangement links TRBV10-1 to TRBJ1-2; D is unclear. V was clipped by 7 bases and J by 7 bases, with 7 bases between them. The CDR3 is 10 residues long. Per germline, CDR1 WNHNN and CDR2 SYGVQD (reference sequence). In nucleotides, the CDR3 is TGCGCCAGCACCGGAAGTGGCTACACCTTC. This encodes CASTGSGYTF.

V gene TRBV7-8 combines with J gene TRBJ2-7; TRBD1 matches at 7 bases. The CDR3 contains 15 residues. The V segment lost 2 bases and the J segment 5 bases; nucleotides outside the gene matches: 9. CDR1 and CDR2 from the germline V gene are SGHVS and FQNEAQ. CDR3 coding DNA: TGTGCCAGCAGCTTAATTGGGACAGTAATCCACGAGCAGTACTTC. Its protein is CASSLIGTVIHEQYF.

The chain has TRBV15 and TRBJ1-5, with D unresolved. The CDR3 sequence is 15 residues long. Germline V CDR1 and CDR2: LNHNV, YYDKDF (reference sequence). With 0 bases removed from V and 7 bases from J, the gap between germline ends came to 13 bases. CDR3 protein: CATSRDKGSEQPQHF. The CDR3 nucleotides read TGTGCCACCAGCAGAGATAAAGGATCGGAACAGCCCCAGCATTTT.

The rearrangement uses TRBV4-2 and TRBJ2-1; TRBD1 matches at 9 bases. J lost 3 bases, V lost 4 bases, and 10 bases had no gene match. Germline CDR1 LGHNA, CDR2 YNFKEQ. This CDR3 is built from 17 residues. The CDR3 DNA is TGTGCCAGCAGCCGAGAGGCCGGGACAGGGAGCTACAATGAGCAGTTCTTC. It yields the protein CASSREAGTGSYNEQFF.

CDR3 sequence: CASEDRGGSYEQYF. CDR3 sequence (DNA): TGTGCCAGCGAGGACAGGGGCGGCTCCTACGAGCAGTACTTC. The chain is built from TRBV6-5 and TRBJ2-7; 9 nucleotides match TRBD1. The CDR3 sequence is 14 residues long. CDR1 and CDR2 (germline): MNHEY, SVGAGI. The V and J ends lost 8 bases and 0 bases, in that order; junction bases with no gene match: 5.

The CDR3 spells CASSLVSSGNYEQYF. In DNA, the CDR3 is TGCGCCAGCAGCTTGGTTTCTAGCGGGAACTACGAGCAGTACTTC. The chain is built from TRBV5-1 and TRBJ2-7; TRBD2 agrees at 9 bases. Germline CDR1 and CDR2: SGHRS and YFSETQ. The V and J ends lost 0 bases and 3 bases, in that order; junction bases with no gene match: 4. The CDR3 is 15 amino acids.

This clone was seen a single time. The chain links TRBV15 to TRBJ2-7; TRBD1 matches at 9 bases. The CDR3 runs 15 residues. The ends lost 5 bases at V and 4 bases at J; junction bases unmatched: 9. The germline V gene has CDR1 LNHNV and CDR2 YYDKDF (reference sequence). CDR3 in amino acids: CATSEQGADFYEQYF. As DNA, the CDR3 is TGTGCCACCAGCGAACAGGGGGCGGACTTTTACGAGCAGTACTTC.

This clone was counted a few times. The chain recombines TRBV4-1 with TRBJ1-3, with D perhaps matching TRBD1 (5 bases). The ends were cut back, 0 bases at V and 8 bases at J, with 11 bases in the middle. This CDR3 comprises 14 residues. CDR1 MGHRA and CDR2 YSYEKL come from the germline V gene. The CDR3 reads CASSQDRQRHTIYF. The CDR3 DNA is TGCGCCAGCAGCCAAGATCGACAGAGGCACACCATATATTTT.

The chain combines TRBV5-8 with TRBJ2-7; tentative D call: TRBD2 (6 bases). The V and J ends lost 4 bases and 4 bases respectively, with 12 bases between them. The CDR3 runs to 13 residues. Germline V gene data show CDR1 as SGHTS and CDR2 as YDEGEE. The CDR3 sequence: CASSQGLSYEQYF. CDR3 DNA: TGTGCCAGCAGCCAGGGACTTTCGTACGAGCAGTACTTC.

This clone was counted a single time. The chain has TRBV29-1 and TRBJ2-2; D tentatively fits TRBD1 or TRBD2 (7 bases each). Germline CDR1 and CDR2: SQVTM and ANQGSEA. The V and J ends lost 6 bases and 6 bases respectively, with 20 bases between them. There are 15 residues in the CDR3. The CDR3 coding sequence is TGCAGCGTCGAAACAGGGAGGGGGCCACCCGGGGAGCTGTTTTTT. As protein: CSVETGRGPPGELFF.

This clone was picked up a small number of times. This chain links TRBV10-3 with TRBJ1-2; 10 bases are shared with TRBD1. The CDR3 runs to 15 residues. Germline-derived CDR1 and CDR2 are ENHRY and SYGVKD. Germline trimming cut 0 bases from V and 7 bases from J; bases unmatched to any gene: 5. CDR3 DNA: TGTGCCATCAGTGAGTCCGGGGACAGGGGCGGTGGCTACACCTTC. Its translation is CAISESGDRGGGYTF.

The chain recombines TRBV5-6 with TRBJ1-1; 9 nucleotides align to TRBD1. V lost 2 bases and J lost 7; bases outside the gene matches: 15. The germline V gene encodes CDR1 SGHDT and CDR2 YYEEEE. The CDR3 loop spans 17 amino acids. CDR3 in DNA: TGTGCCAGCAGCTTCTTTGGGAGGACAGGGGTAAAGAGTGAAGCTTTCTTT. Its translation is CASSFFGRTGVKSEAFF.